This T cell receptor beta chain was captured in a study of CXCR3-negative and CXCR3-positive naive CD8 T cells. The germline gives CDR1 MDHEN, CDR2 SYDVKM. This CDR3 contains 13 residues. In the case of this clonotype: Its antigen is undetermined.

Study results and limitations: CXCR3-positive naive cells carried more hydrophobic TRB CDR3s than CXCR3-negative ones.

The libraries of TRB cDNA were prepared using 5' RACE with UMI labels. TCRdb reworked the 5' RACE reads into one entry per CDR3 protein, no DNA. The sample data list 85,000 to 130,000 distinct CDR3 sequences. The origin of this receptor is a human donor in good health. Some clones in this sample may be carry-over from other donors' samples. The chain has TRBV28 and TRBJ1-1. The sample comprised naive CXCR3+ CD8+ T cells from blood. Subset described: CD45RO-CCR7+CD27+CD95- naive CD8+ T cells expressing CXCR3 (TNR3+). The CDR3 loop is CASSFSRMTEAFF.